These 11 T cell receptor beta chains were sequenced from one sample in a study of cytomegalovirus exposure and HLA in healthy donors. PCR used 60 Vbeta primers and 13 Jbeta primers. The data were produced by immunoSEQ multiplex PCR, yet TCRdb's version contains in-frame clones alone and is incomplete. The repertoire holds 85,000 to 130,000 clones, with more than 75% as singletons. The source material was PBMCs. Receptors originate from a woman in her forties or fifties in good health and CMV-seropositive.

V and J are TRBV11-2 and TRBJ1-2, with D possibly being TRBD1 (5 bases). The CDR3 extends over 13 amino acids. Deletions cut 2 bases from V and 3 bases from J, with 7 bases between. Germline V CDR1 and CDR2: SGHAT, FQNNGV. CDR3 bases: TGTGCCAGCAGCTTAATAGGGGACTATGGCTACACCTTC. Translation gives CASSLIGDYGYTF.

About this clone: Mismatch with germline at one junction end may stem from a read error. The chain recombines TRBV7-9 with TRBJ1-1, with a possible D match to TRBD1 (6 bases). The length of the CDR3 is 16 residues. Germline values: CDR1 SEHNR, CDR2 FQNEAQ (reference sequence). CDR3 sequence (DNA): TGTTCCAGCAGCCCCCGAAGGGTGTCGGTCAGGGGTAGAGCTTTCTTT. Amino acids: CSSSPRRVSVRGRAFF.

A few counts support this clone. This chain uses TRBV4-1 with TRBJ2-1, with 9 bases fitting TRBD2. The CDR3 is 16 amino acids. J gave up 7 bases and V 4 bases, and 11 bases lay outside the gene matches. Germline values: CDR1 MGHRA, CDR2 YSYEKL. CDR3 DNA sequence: TGCGCCAGCAGCCCTGCGGGGGGGGAAATTGTTAATGAGCAGTTCTTC. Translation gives CASSPAGGEIVNEQFF.

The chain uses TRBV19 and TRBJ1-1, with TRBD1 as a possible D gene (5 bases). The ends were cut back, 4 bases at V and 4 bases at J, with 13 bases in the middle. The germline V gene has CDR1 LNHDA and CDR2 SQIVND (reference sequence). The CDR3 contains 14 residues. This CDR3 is CASSTSRVGTEAFF. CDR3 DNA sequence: TGTGCCAGTAGTACTTCCAGGGTTGGCACTGAAGCTTTCTTT.

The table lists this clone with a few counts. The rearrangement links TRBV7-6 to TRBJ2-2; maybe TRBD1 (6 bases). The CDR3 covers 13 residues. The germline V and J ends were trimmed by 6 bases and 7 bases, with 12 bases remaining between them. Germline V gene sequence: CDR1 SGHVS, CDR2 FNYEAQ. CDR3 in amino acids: CASRLQGHGELFF. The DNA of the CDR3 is TGTGCCAGCAGACTACAGGGTCACGGGGAGCTGTTTTTT.

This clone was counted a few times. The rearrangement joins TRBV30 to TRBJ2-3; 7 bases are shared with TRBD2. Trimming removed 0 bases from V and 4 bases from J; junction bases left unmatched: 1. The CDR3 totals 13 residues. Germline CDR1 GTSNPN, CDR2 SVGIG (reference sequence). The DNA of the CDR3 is TGTGCCTGGAGTGTACGGGGGGCAGATACGCAGTATTTT. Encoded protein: CAWSVRGADTQYF.

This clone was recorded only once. CDR3 sequence (DNA): TGTGCCAGCAGTTTTGTGGGGGCAGTTCAGCCCCAGCATTTT. It specifies CASSFVGAVQPQHF. The chain carries TRBV28 and TRBJ1-5, with D maybe TRBD1 (6 bases). Germline CDR1 is MDHEN and CDR2 is SYDVKM. V lost 3 bases to trimming and J lost 6 bases, with 12 bases between them. This CDR3 comprises 14 residues.

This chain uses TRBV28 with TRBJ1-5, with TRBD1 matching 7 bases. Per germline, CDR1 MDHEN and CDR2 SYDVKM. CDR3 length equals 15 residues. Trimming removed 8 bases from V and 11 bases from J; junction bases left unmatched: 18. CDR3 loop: CASRTRQGIRVAQHF. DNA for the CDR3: TGTGCCAGCCGTACAAGACAGGGCATAAGGGTGGCCCAGCATTTT. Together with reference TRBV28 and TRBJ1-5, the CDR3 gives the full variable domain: DVKVTQSSRYLVKRTGEKVFLECVQDMDHENMFWYRQDPGLGLRLIYFSYDVKMKEKGDIPEGYSVSREKKERFSLILESASTNQTSMYLCASRTRQGIRVAQHFGDGTRLSIL.

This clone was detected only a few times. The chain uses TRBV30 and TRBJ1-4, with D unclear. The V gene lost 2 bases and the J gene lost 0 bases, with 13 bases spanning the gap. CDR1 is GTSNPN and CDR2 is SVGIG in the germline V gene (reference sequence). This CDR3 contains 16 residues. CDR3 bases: TGTGCCTGGAGTCGGGAACTGAGGACAACTAATGAAAAACTGTTTTTT. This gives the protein CAWSRELRTTNEKLFF.

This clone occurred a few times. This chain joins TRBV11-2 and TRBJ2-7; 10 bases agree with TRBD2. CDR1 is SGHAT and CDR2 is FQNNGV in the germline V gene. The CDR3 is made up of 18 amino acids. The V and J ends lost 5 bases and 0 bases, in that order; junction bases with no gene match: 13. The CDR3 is CASSPISRTSGSSYEQYF. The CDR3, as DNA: TGTGCCAGCAGCCCGATTTCGCGGACTAGCGGAAGCTCCTACGAGCAGTACTTC. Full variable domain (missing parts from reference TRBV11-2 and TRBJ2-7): EAGVAQSPRYKIIEKRQSVAFWCNPISGHATLYWYQQILGQGPKLLIQFQNNGVVDDSQLPKDRFSAERLKGVDSTLKIQPAKLEDSAVYLCASSPISRTSGSSYEQYFGPGTRLTVT.

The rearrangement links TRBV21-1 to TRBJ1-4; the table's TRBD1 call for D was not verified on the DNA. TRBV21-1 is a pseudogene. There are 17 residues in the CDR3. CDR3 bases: TGTGCCAGCAGCAAAGTTCTCATGGACAGGGGGAATGAAAAACTGTTTTTT. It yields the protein CASSKVLMDRGNEKLFF.